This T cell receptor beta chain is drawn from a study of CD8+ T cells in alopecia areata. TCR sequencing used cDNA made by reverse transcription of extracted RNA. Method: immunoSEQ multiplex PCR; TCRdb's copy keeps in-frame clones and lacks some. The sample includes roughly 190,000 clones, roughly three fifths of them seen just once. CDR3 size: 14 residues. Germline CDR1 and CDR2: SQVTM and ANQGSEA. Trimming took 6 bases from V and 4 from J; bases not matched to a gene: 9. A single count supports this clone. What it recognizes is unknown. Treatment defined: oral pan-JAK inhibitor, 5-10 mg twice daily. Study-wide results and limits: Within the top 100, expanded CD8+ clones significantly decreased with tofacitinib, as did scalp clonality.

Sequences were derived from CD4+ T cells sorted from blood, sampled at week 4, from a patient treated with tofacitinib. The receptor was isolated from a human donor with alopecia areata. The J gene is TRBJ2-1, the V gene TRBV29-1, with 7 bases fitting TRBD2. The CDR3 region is CSVPERGPYNEQFF. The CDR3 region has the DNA TGCAGCGTCCCAGAGCGGGGCCCTTACAATGAGCAGTTCTTC.